The 9 T cell receptor beta chains given below trace back to one sample, sequenced in a study of post-analysis software for immune sequencing data. The authors incorporated unique molecular identifiers into the TCR beta cDNA libraries. Via MiXCR, TCRdb re-called the PCR reads, giving one row per CDR3 protein. The data contain some 500,000 distinct CDR3 sequences, around 40% of them singletons. General observations from the study: Higher frequency in patients than in controls was seen for five TRBV segments, with TRBV5-6, TRBV5-1 and TRBV20-1 among them.

The antigens of these receptors remain unknown. The sequencing input was blood. All receptors come from a girl under 18 with multiple sclerosis.

This clonotype was observed a handful of times. The chain has TRBV10-3 and TRBJ2-1, with TRBD2 identical over 9 bases. The CDR3 runs 13 residues. Trimming at V came to 8 bases and at J to 7 bases, leaving 6 bases not matched to a gene. Germline assignment: CDR1 ENHRY and CDR2 SYGVKD. The CDR3 here is CAIGLAGRNEQFF. In nucleotides, the CDR3 is TGTGCCATCGGGCTAGCGGGGAGGAATGAGCAGTTCTTC.

The table lists this clonotype with a few counts. V usage is TRBV7-9 and J usage is TRBJ2-5, with unresolved D. This CDR3 is 13 amino acids long. The ends were cut back, 2 bases at V and 1 base at J, with 5 bases in the middle. Germline values: CDR1 SEHNR, CDR2 FQNEAQ (reference sequence). The DNA for the CDR3 is TGTGCCAGCAGCTTAAGCATCCAAGAGACCCAGTACTTC. This codes for CASSLSIQETQYF.

This clonotype has a handful of counts. The chain joins TRBV29-1 to TRBJ1-2, with 7 bases matching TRBD1. From germline, CDR1 is SQVTM and CDR2 ANQGSEA. V dropped 6 bases and J dropped 6; count of bases not matched to a gene: 4. This CDR3 spans 11 amino acids. CDR3 protein: CSVEGADGYTF. DNA of the CDR3: TGCAGCGTGGAGGGGGCGGATGGCTACACCTTC.

The chain has TRBV28 and TRBJ2-7; D not resolved. Germline CDR1 reads MDHEN; CDR2 reads SYDVKM. The CDR3 is made up of 16 amino acids. The V end lost 5 bases, the J end lost 0 bases, and 17 bases lay between the germline ends. DNA for the CDR3: TGTGCCAGCAGTAAGACGAGGTTACCGAGCTCCTACGAGCAGTACTTC. The encoded protein is CASSKTRLPSSYEQYF.

The chain joins TRBV7-3 to TRBJ2-1; D might be TRBD2 (6 bases). This CDR3 is 15 amino acids long. CDR1 is SGHTA, CDR2 FQGTGA, per germline. V lost 0 bases and J 6 bases, leaving 12 bases between the germline ends. CDR3 sequence (DNA): TGTGCCAGCAGCTTAACGGGCGGGACTGGCAATGAGCAGTTCTTC. Its translation: CASSLTGGTGNEQFF.

There are a few counts of this clonotype. The chain joins TRBV28 to TRBJ1-2, with D unclear. CDR3 length: 14 residues. Germline lookup yields CDR1 MDHEN and CDR2 SYDVKM. Trimming cost V 3 bases and J 4 bases, with 12 bases left between them. Written as DNA, the CDR3 is TGTGCCAGCAGTTTGGCGCGATTGCGCTATGGCTACACCTTC. This codes for CASSLARLRYGYTF.

This clonotype was recorded a few times. This rearrangement joins TRBV7-2 to TRBJ1-3; D uncertain. CDR3 size: 14 residues. Germline CDR1 is SGHTA and CDR2 is FQGNSA. V lost 3 bases, J lost 0 bases, and 6 bases lay in between. The CDR3: CASSFPNSGNTIYF. For the CDR3, the DNA is TGTGCCAGCAGCTTTCCGAACTCTGGAAACACCATATATTTT.

CDR3 sequence (DNA): TGTGCCAGCAGTTACCTCGGGGGCGGAGAGACCCAGTACTTC. As protein: CASSYLGGGETQYF. J is TRBJ2-5 and V is TRBV6-2 or TRBV6-3; D assignment may be TRBD1 or TRBD2 (6 bases each). The germline V gene has CDR1 MNHEY and CDR2 SVGEGT. The CDR3 covers 14 residues. V was trimmed by 2 bases and J by 4 bases, leaving 11 bases between them.

This chain joins TRBV5-1 and TRBJ2-7; 8 bases fit TRBD1. Germline trimming cut 4 bases from V and 4 bases from J; bases unmatched to any gene: 7. Looked up from germline, CDR1 is SGHRS and CDR2 is YFSETQ. This CDR3 spans 14 amino acids. This CDR3 reads CASSETGDGYEQYF. DNA for the CDR3: TGCGCCAGCAGCGAGACAGGGGACGGATACGAGCAGTACTTC.